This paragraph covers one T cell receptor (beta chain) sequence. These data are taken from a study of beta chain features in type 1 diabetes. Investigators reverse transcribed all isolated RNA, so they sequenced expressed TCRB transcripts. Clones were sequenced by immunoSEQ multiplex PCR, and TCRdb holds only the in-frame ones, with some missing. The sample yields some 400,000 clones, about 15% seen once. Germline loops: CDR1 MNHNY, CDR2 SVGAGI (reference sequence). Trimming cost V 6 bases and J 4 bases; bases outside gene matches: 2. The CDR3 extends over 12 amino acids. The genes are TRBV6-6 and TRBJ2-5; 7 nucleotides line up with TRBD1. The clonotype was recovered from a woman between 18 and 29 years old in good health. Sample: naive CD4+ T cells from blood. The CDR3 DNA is TGTGCCAGCAGCGGACAGGCAGAGACCCAGTACTTC. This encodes CASSGQAETQYF.